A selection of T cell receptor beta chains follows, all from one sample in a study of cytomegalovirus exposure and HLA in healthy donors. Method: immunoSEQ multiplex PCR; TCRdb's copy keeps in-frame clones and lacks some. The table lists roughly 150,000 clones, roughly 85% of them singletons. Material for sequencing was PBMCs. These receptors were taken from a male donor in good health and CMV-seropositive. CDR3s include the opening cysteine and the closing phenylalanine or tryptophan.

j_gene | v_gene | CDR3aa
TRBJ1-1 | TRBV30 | CAWRVDLTGKVEAFF
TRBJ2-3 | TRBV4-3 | CASSVSGEPSTDTQYF
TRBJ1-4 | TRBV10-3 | CAISEREGKLFF
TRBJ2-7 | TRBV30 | CAWSVNGGQYEQYF
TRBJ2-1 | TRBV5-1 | CASSLDPQGSANEQFF
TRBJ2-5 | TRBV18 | CASSPKHQETQYF
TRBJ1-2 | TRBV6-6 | CASSYLTGDGYTF
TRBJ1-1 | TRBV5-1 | CASSSVPTGLEATFF
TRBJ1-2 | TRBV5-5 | CASSLVRAPNYGYTF
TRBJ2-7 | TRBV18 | CASSPAPQGSTYEQYF
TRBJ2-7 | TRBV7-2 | CASSLEGGAYYEQYF
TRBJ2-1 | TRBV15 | CATSLGRKVAGNEQFF
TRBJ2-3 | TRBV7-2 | CASSPSGLSTDTQYF
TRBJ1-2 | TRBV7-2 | CASSLDISGVGGYTF
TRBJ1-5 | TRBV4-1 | CASSQGTGHSNQPQHF
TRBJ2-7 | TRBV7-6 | CASSWAGNYEQYF
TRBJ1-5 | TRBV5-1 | CASSLSGNQPQHF
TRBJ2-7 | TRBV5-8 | CASSFTLTGDSYEQYF
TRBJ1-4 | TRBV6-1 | CASIAGEKLFF
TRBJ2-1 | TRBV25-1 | CASMGTGVGGSYNEQFF
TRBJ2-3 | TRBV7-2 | CASSLRDTQYF
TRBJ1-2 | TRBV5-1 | CASSLDRENYGYTF
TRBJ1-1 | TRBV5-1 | CASSLNREAFF
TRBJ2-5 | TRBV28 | CASSGLAKTQYF
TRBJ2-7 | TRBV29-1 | CSARPRLARLEQYF
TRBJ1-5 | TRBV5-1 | CASSFTGDSNQPQHF
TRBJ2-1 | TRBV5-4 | CASSLALSGGLGNEQFF
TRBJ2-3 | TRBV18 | CASSAGEDTQYF
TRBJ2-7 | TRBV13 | CASSLPQGLVYEQYF
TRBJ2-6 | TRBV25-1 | CASSQSGANVLTF
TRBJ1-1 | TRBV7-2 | CASSFFHRDTEAFF
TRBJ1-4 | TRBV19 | CASRTWRGAIGNEKLFF
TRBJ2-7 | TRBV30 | CAWSVWRGRIIDEQYF
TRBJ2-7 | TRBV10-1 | CASSESGTGFHEQYF
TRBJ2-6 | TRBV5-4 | CASSLPISGANVLTF
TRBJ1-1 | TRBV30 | CAWRGGVNTEAFF
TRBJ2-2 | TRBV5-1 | CASRGQGAGELFF
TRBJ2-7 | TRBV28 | CATTTVYEQYF
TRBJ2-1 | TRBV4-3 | CASSQGSGGFYNEQFF
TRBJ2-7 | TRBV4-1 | CASSQAGTGIYEQYF
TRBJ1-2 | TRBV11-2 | CASSAGQGNRYYGYTF
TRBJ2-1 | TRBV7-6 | CASSSPRAGGPNEQFF
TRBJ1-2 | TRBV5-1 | CASSLGLDRTYGYTF
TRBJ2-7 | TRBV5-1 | CASSPSGEGLRKYF
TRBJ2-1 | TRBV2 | CASSEALQGGEQFF
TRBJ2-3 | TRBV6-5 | CASSSRLAGDRDTQYF